This TCR beta chain was found in a study of cytomegalovirus exposure and HLA in healthy donors. Germline lookup yields CDR1 SNHLY and CDR2 FYNNEI. The CDR3 is 14 amino acids. V shed 6 bases and J 3 bases; nucleotides not matched to a gene: 4. 60 Vbeta and 13 Jbeta primers were used in PCR. Profiled with immunoSEQ multiplex PCR; TCRdb holds only in-frame clones, not every one. Of about 120,000 clones in the sample, 75% to 85% were seen once. The receptor was derived from a female donor in good health and CMV-seropositive. The sample comprised PBMCs. The chain joins TRBV2 to TRBJ1-2, with 10 bases identical to TRBD1. The CDR3 nucleotides read TGTGCCAGCAGAGACAGGGGGCTAGACTATGGCTACACCTTC. It encodes CASRDRGLDYGYTF.